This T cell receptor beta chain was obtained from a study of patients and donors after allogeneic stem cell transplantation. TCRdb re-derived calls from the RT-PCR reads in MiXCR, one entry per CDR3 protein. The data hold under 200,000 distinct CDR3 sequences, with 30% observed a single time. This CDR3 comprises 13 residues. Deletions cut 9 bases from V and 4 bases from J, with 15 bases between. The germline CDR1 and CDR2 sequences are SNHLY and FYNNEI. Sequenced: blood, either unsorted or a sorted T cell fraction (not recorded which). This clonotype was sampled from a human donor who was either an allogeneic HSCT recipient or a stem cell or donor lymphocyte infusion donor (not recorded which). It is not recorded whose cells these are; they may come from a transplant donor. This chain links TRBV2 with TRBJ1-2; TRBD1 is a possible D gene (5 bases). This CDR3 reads CASGQQSSYGYTF. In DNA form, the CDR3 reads TGTGCCAGTGGACAACAGTCAAGCTATGGCTACACCTTC.